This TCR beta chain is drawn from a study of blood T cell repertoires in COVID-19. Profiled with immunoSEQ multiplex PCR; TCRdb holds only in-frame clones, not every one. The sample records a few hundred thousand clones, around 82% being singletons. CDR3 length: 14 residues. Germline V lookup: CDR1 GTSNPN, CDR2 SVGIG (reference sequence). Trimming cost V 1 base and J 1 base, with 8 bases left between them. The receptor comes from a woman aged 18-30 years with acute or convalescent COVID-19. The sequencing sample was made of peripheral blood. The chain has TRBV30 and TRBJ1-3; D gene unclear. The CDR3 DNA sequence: TGTGCCTGGAGTGGGGAGTTTTCTGGAAACACCATATATTTT. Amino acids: CAWSGEFSGNTIYF.